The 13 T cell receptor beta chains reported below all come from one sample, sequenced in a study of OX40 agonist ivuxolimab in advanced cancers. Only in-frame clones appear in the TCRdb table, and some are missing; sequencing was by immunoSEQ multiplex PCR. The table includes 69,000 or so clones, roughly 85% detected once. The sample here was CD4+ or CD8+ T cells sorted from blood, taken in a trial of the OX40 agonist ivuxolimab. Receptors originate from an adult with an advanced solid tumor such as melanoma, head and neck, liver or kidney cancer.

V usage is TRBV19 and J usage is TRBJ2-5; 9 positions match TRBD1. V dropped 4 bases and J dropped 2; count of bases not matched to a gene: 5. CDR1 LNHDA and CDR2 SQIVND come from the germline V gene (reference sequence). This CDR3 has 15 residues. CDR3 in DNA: TGTGCCAGTAGTAGAACAGGGGGCCAACAAGAGACCCAGTACTTC. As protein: CASSRTGGQQETQYF.

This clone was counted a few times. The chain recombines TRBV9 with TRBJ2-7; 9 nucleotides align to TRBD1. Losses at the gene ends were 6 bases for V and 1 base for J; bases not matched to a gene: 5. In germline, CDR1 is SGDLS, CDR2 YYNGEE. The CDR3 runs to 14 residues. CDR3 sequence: CASTPGTGSYEQYF. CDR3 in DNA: TGTGCCAGCACCCCCGGGACAGGGTCCTACGAGCAGTACTTC.

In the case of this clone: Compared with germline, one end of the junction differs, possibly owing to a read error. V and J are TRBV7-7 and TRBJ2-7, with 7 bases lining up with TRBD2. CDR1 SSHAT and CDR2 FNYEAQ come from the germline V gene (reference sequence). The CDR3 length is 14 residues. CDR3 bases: TGTGCTAGCAGCTCAGGAGCGGGGTCCGCCGAGCAGTACTTC. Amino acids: CASSSGAGSAEQYF.

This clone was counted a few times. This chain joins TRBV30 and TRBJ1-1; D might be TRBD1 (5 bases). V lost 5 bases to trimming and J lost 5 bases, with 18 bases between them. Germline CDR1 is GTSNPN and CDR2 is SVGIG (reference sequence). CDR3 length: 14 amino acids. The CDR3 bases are TGTGCCTGGGACGCGGGGCCAATAGGGACTGAAGCTTTCTTT. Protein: CAWDAGPIGTEAFF.

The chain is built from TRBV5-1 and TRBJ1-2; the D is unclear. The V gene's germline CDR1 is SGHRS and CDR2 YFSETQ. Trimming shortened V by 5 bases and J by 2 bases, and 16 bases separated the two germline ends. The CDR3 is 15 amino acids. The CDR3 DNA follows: TGCGCCAGCAGGTGGACTTCCGACCCCAACTATGGCTACACCTTC. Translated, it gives CASRWTSDPNYGYTF.

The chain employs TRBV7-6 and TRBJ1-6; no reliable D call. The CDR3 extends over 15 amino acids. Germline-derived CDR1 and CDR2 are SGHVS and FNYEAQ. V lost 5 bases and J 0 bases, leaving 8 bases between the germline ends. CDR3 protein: CASSPQSSYNSPLHF. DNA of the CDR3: TGTGCCAGCAGCCCCCAGAGCTCCTATAATTCACCCCTCCACTTT.

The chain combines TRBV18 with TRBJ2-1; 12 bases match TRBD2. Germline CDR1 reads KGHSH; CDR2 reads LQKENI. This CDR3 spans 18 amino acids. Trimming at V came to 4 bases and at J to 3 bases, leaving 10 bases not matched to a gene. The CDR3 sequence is CASSLVGGLAGSYNEQFF. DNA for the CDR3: TGTGCCAGCTCACTGGTGGGTGGACTAGCGGGGAGCTACAATGAGCAGTTCTTC.

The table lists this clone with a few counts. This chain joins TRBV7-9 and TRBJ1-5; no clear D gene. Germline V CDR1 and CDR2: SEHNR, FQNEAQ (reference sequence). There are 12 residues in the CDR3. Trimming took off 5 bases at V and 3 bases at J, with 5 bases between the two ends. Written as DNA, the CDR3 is TGTGCCAGCAGCCCCAACAATCAGCCCCAGCATTTT. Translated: CASSPNNQPQHF.

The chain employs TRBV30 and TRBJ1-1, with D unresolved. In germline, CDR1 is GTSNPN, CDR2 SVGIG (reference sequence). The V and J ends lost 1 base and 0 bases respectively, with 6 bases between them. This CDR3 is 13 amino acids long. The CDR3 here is CAWSGRLNTEAFF. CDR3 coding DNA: TGTGCCTGGAGTGGACGGTTGAACACTGAAGCTTTCTTT.

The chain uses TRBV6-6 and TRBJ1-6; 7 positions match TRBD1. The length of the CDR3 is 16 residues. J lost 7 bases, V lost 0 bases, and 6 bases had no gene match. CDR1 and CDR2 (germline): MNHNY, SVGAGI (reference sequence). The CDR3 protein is CASSYSAGGINSPLHF. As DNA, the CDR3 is TGTGCCAGCAGTTACTCGGCAGGGGGTATAAATTCACCCCTCCACTTT.

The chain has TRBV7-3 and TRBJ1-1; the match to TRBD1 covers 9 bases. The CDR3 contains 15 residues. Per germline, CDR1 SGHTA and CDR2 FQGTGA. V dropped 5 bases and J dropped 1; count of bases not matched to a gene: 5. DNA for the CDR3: TGTGCCAGCAGCCCTGGGGGACAGGGGAACACTGAAGCTTTCTTT. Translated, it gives CASSPGGQGNTEAFF.

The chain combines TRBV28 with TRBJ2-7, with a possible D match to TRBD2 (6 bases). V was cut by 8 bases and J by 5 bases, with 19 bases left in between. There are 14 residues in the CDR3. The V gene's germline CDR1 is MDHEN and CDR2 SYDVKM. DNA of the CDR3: TGTGCCAGCCGTGCTGGGGGGTCCGACCACGAGCAGTACTTC. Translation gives CASRAGGSDHEQYF.

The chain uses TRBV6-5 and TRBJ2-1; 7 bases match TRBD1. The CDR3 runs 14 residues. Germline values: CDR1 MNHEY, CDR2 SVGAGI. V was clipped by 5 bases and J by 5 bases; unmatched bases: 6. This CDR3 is CASSDRDRNNEQFF. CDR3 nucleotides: TGTGCCAGCAGTGACCGGGACAGAAACAATGAGCAGTTCTTC.